This TCR beta chain was sequenced during a study of blood T cell repertoires in COVID-19 (dated by TCRdb to about 2020). Context from the whole study: Collaborator samples came from the United States, Italy and Spain and covered acute and convalescent phases of COVID-19. The prospective study material was composed of cDNA or gDNA derived from T cells, B-cell-depleted T cells, or PBMCs. The dataset comprised deeply sampled blood TCRbeta repertoires from subjects exposed to, actively infected with, or recovered from COVID-19. A freely available public database, intended as a resource for researchers studying the immune response to SARS-CoV-2, is where the repertoires were released. The samples were drawn from the first 160 participants of the ongoing ImmuneRACE study and from under 1,500 subjects provided by 6 global collaborators. Nearly every sample came with metadata listing a de-identified subject ID, COVID-19 status, age in years and sex. HLA class I and class II types, where available, came from metadata supplied by the sample provider rather than from assay-based typing. Study-wide findings and limitations: How much clinical and demographic metadata was included differed by source and by participant, and the metadata was provided uncurated.

TCRbeta CDR3 regions were amplified from genomic DNA using the immunoSEQ Assay, a bias-controlled multiplex PCR. As for the original processing: The number of nucleated cells in each sample was estimated by amplification of reference gene primers within the assay. Sequence reads were collapsed and filtered to measure the absolute abundance of every unique TCRbeta CDR3 rearrangement. Productive Simpson clonality was computed per sample as the square root of Simpson's diversity index over productive rearrangements. Held by TCRdb, this immuneACCESS table contains in-frame sequences only and omits some clones. Under half of the omission traces to an unresolved V gene where checked; the cause of the rest is unknown. The D gene and trimming were derived from the DNA, and the V and J assignments and clone size from that table. For this sample the table gives approximately 160,000 clones, of which about 88% were detected only once. Jointly, the top ten make up roughly 0.53% of the sample.

In Seattle, one collaborating source enrolled patients while the infection was active and tracked those patients longitudinally over the course of disease. Collaborating institutions collected whole blood in K2EDTA tubes following their own protocols. For TCRbeta analysis, collaborators shipped samples in one of three forms: frozen whole blood, isolated PBMCs, or DNA extracted from either of those sample types. Here V drops 5 bases and J drops 7 bases, and the junction holds 7 bases not matched to any gene. CDR1 MNHEY and CDR2 SVGAGI are derived from the germline V gene. The CDR3 measures 14 amino acids from cysteine to phenylalanine. The sequence is cut down to CDR3 DNA, 42 bases in frame from base 1. Details on this clone: Its specific antigen is unknown. Per-base qualities were not stored, and no clone one base away is much larger.

This sequence was found in a man aged 60-69 years with COVID-19, enrolled during active disease. The chain uses TRBV6-5 and TRBJ2-2, with TRBD1 matching 7 junction bases. Sequenced input: peripheral blood. The DNA sequence follows: TGTGCCAGCAGTCGACAGGGAATGGGCGGGGAGCTGTTTTTT. Its product reads: CASSRQGMGGELFF.